This TCR beta chain was identified in a study of a mutant IDH1 vaccine in newly diagnosed glioma. General observations from the study: Changes to the top peripheral T cell clonotypes appeared unrelated to pseudoprogression.

Described time point: week 5, during vaccination. Topical imiquimod was applied with each vaccine dose, which held 300 ug of mutant IDH1 20-mer peptide. Every donor had a new WHO grade 3 or 4 astrocytoma that was IDH1-mutant, with loss of nuclear ATRX. Repertoires were generated with immunoSEQ multiplex PCR, while TCRdb's copy carries only in-frame clones and drops some. The data show tens of thousands of clones, approximately 90% seen once. Germline CDR1 MNHEY, CDR2 SMNVEV (reference sequence). V lost 6 bases and J lost 5; bases outside the gene matches: 8. This CDR3 spans 15 amino acids. This clone was detected only once. The antigen is unknown.

This receptor was identified in a man between 45 and 60 years old with glioma. The V gene is TRBV27, the J gene TRBJ2-5; 11 bases fit TRBD2. This specimen consisted of PBMCs, obtained from a glioma patient whose treatment included an IDH1 peptide vaccine. The CDR3 sequence: CASRSRTSGSETQYF. CDR3 coding DNA: TGTGCCAGCAGATCCAGAACTAGCGGGAGTGAGACCCAGTACTTC.